This T cell receptor (beta chain) was identified during a study of blood T cell repertoires in COVID-19. The germline V gene encodes CDR1 SGHDT and CDR2 YYEEEE. The CDR3 loop spans 14 amino acids. The V gene lost 3 bases and the J gene lost 5 bases, with 14 bases spanning the gap. Per the study methods: The assay estimated nucleated cells by amplifying reference gene primers. Profiled with immunoSEQ multiplex PCR; TCRdb holds only in-frame clones, not every one. V and J calls plus clone size are reproduced from that table; the DNA served to infer D and trimming. Among some 40,000 clones listed, 60% to 80% were seen once.

The sequencing input was peripheral blood. The receptor's source is a man between 65 and 80 years old with acute or convalescent COVID-19. The rearrangement uses TRBV5-6 and TRBJ1-1; a weak D match, TRBD1 (6 bases). The CDR3 bases are TGTGCCAGCAGCTGGGGGCCGGGGAAGACTGAAGCTTTCTTT. It translates to CASSWGPGKTEAFF.